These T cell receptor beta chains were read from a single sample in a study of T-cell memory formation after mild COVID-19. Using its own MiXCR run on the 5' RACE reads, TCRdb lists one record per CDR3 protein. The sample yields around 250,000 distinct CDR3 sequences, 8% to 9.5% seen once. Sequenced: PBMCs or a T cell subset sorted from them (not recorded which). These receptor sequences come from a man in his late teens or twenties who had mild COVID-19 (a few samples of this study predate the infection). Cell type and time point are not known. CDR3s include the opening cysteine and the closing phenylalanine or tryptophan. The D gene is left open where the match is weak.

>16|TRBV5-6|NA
CASSLTGLSGANVLTF
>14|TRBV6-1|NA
CASSETGGNTEAFF
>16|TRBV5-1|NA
CASSSPGGGRADTQYF
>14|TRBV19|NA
CASSLRDNSYGYTF
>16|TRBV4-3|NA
CASSQGEGRTPYGYTF
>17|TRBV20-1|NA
CSARYGGGYLNYNEQFF
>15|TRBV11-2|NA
CASSTHRVSTDTQYF
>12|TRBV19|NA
CASSERTYEQYF
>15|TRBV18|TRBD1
CASESQGVMNTEAFF
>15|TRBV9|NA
CASSVARSSTDTQYF
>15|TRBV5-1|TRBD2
CASSLSQRGGGEQFF
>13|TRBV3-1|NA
CASSQAARGTQLF
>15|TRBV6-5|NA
CASTGRLSSYNEQFF
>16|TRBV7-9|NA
CASRLNRTASTDTQYF
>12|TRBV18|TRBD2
CASSPGLGEQYF
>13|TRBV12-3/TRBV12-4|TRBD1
CASSLQGAETQYF
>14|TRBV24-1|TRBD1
CATSDGRGLFEQFF
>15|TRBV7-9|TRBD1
CASTGQGWGTGELFF
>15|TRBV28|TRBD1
CASSLTGQGTYGYTF
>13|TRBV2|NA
CASHGDSYNEQFF
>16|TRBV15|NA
CATSRDHDSLSGELFF
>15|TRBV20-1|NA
CSARVGGGLSYEQYF
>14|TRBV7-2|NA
CASSLEVGRNTQYF
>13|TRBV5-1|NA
CASSLGEAQTQYF
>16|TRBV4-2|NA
CASSSEWASGANVLTF
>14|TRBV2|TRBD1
CASSGRQGSAEAFF
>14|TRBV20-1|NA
CSAPDGATNEKLFF
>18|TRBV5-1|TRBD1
CASSAGTGRSHFTDTQYF
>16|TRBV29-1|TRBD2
CSVKGVRGGSTDTQYF
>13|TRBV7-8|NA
CASSLGLQYEQYF
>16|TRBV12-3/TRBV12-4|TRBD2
CASSFTETSGTDTQYF
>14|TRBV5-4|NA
CASSRTALTDTQYF
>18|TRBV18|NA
CASSPRDSDPSSYNEQFF
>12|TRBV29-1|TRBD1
CSAATGRETQYF
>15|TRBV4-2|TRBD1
CASSQRTGGISEAFF
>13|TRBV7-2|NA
CASSLSENTEAFF
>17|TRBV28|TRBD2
CASSWGLAGGFTDTQYF
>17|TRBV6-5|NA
CASSYSGSPDSGNTIYF
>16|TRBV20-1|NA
CSARDGARAYNSPLHF
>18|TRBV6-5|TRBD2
CASSLTGTSGISGNEQFF
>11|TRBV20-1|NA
CSARENSGYTF
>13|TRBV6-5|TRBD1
CASSHRGDTEAFF
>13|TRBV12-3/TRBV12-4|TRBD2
CASSWTSWKTQYF